Below are 25 T cell receptor beta chains sequenced from a single sample in a study of cytomegalovirus exposure and HLA in healthy donors. The PCR employed 60 Vbeta primers together with 13 Jbeta primers. Sequencing used immunoSEQ multiplex PCR; TCRdb keeps in-frame clones, though not all of them. In the table there are 160,000 or so clones, around 74% of which are singletons. Material: PBMCs. The receptors stem from a woman aged 25 to 39 in good health and CMV-seronegative.

This chain connects TRBV28 to TRBJ1-6; D is perhaps TRBD1 (6 bases). The CDR3 runs to 14 residues. Trimming removed 2 bases at V and 9 bases at J, with 11 bases between. CDR1 MDHEN and CDR2 SYDVKM come from the germline V gene. The CDR3 protein is CASSLGRGGSPLHF. The CDR3 coding sequence is TGTGCCAGCAGTTTAGGCAGGGGTGGTTCACCCCTCCACTTT.

The chain links TRBV7-2 to TRBJ2-1, with D perhaps TRBD2 (5 bases). The CDR3 spans 13 residues. Trimming stripped 2 bases from V and 7 bases from J, with 9 bases between. Germline-derived CDR1 and CDR2 are SGHTA and FQGNSA. In DNA, the CDR3 is TGTGCCAGCAGCTTATCAACGGGGAATGAGCAGTTCTTC. Translation gives CASSLSTGNEQFF.

J is TRBJ2-7 and V is TRBV11-2; TRBD1 might be the D (5 bases). The germline V and J ends were trimmed by 2 bases and 7 bases, with 18 bases remaining between them. The CDR3 sequence is 15 residues long. The germline V gene encodes CDR1 SGHAT and CDR2 FQNNGV. The CDR3 is CASSLRGSYVREQYF. CDR3 in DNA: TGTGCCAGCAGCTTAAGGGGCTCCTATGTGAGGGAGCAGTACTTC.

This clone has just a few counts. The chain is built from TRBV5-1 and TRBJ2-1; 8 positions agree with TRBD2. This CDR3 is built from 15 residues. V lost 0 bases, J lost 4 bases, and 3 bases stayed unmatched. Germline V gene sequence: CDR1 SGHRS, CDR2 YFSETQ. CDR3 nucleotides: TGCGCCAGCAGCTTGGCAACTAGCGGTTACAATGAGCAGTTCTTC. Translation: CASSLATSGYNEQFF.

The chain uses TRBV2 and TRBJ1-1; 11 bases are shared with TRBD1. Germline V gives CDR1 SNHLY, CDR2 FYNNEI. Unmatched junction bases numbered 19, after V lost 5 bases and J lost 5 bases. This CDR3 is 19 amino acids long. CDR3 loop: CASSYSGTGGRPWRTEAFF. DNA for the CDR3: TGTGCCAGCAGTTACTCGGGGACAGGGGGGAGGCCCTGGCGGACTGAAGCTTTCTTT.

The CDR3 loop is CASSEGRQGNYGYTF. CDR3 nucleotides: TGTGCCAGCAGTGAAGGTAGACAGGGGAACTATGGCTACACCTTC. The genes are TRBV6-1 and TRBJ1-2; TRBD1 matches at 8 bases. The CDR3 runs 15 residues. Germline V gene sequence: CDR1 MNHNS, CDR2 SASEGT. J gave up 2 bases and V 1 base, and 3 bases lay outside the gene matches.

The chain couples TRBV2 to TRBJ1-1; D perhaps matches TRBD1 (5 bases). Trimming took off 2 bases at V and 6 bases at J, with 7 bases between the two ends. This CDR3 comprises 12 residues. The germline gives CDR1 SNHLY, CDR2 FYNNEI. DNA of the CDR3: TGTGCCAGCAGTGAAACAGGCCCTGAAGCTTTCTTT. It yields the protein CASSETGPEAFF. Full variable domain (remainder filled in from reference TRBV2 and TRBJ1-1): EPEVTQTPSHQVTQMGQEVILRCVPISNHLYFYWYRQILGQKVEFLVSFYNNEISEKSEIFDDQFSVERPDGSNFTLKIRSTKLEDSAMYFCASSETGPEAFFGQGTRLTVV.

This chain connects TRBV5-1 to TRBJ2-6; 8 nucleotides agree with TRBD2. Per the germline V gene, CDR1 is SGHRS and CDR2 is YFSETQ. This CDR3 contains 19 residues. Trimming removed 4 bases from V and 0 bases from J; junction bases left unmatched: 12. The CDR3 region has the DNA TGCGCCAGCAGCCGCTCGGGGGGGAGCTCTGCCTCTGGGGCCAACGTCCTGACTTTC. Translating it yields CASSRSGGSSASGANVLTF.

As DNA, the CDR3 is TGCGCCAGCAGCCGGACAGGGTCGTGGGAGCAGTACTTC. It specifies CASSRTGSWEQYF. V usage is TRBV5-1 and J usage is TRBJ2-7; TRBD1 agrees at 8 bases. The CDR3 runs 13 residues. With 4 bases clipped from V and 7 bases from J, the junction kept 7 bases outside the gene matches. CDR1 and CDR2 from the germline V gene are SGHRS and YFSETQ. Complete variable domain (other parts from reference TRBV5-1 and TRBJ2-7): KAGVTQTPRYLIKTRGQQVTLSCSPISGHRSVSWYQQTPGQGLQFLFEYFSETQRNKGNFPGRFSGRQFSNSRSEMNVSTLELGDSALYLCASSRTGSWEQYFGPGTRLTVT.

The V gene is TRBV13, the J gene TRBJ2-1; no firm D call. Looked up from germline, CDR1 is PRHDT and CDR2 is FYEKMQ (reference sequence). V dropped 1 base and J dropped 0 bases, with 10 bases sitting between them. The CDR3 contains 16 residues. CDR3: CASSLEANPSYNEQFF. CDR3 nucleotide sequence: TGTGCCAGCAGCTTAGAAGCAAACCCCTCCTACAATGAGCAGTTCTTC.

V gene TRBV28 combines with J gene TRBJ1-4; tentatively, D is TRBD1 (5 bases). The CDR3 totals 16 residues. V was pared by 6 bases and J by 0 bases, with 14 bases between. In germline, CDR1 is MDHEN, CDR2 SYDVKM. The CDR3 DNA is TGTGCCAGCAGCCGGCGGGGGAAAGCAACTAATGAAAAACTGTTTTTT. Translating it yields CASSRRGKATNEKLFF.

The chain employs TRBV28 and TRBJ2-6, with 11 bases aligning to TRBD2. With 4 bases clipped from V and 0 bases from J, the junction kept 11 bases outside the gene matches. CDR3 length: 20 residues. Germline V gives CDR1 MDHEN, CDR2 SYDVKM. CDR3 loop: CASSSLGASGGPSGANVLTF. Written as DNA, the CDR3 is TGTGCCAGCAGTTCTCTCGGCGCTAGCGGGGGGCCCTCTGGGGCCAACGTCCTGACTTTC.

This clone was observed a few times. CDR3 sequence: CASRTGLSWDGYTF. The DNA for the CDR3 is TGTGCCAGCAGAACAGGGCTCTCCTGGGATGGCTACACCTTC. The genes are TRBV6-5 and TRBJ1-2, with D tentatively TRBD1 (6 bases). Trimming took off 6 bases at V and 6 bases at J, with 17 bases between the two ends. Germline V gives CDR1 MNHEY, CDR2 SVGAGI. The CDR3 has 14 amino acids.

The rearrangement uses TRBV2 and TRBJ2-2; tentatively, D is TRBD1 (5 bases). The CDR3 is 14 amino acids. Trimming stripped 5 bases from V and 0 bases from J, with 7 bases between. CDR1 SNHLY and CDR2 FYNNEI come from the germline V gene. The DNA of the CDR3 is TGTGCCAGCAGTAAGACAGCGAACACCGGGGAGCTGTTTTTT. Its protein product is CASSKTANTGELFF.

The V and J genes are TRBV4-1 and TRBJ2-3; 10 positions match TRBD2. In germline, CDR1 is MGHRA, CDR2 YSYEKL. The CDR3 runs to 16 residues. V lost 5 bases, J lost 4 bases, and 9 bases stayed unmatched. The CDR3 DNA follows: TGCGCCAGCAGCAGCGGGGGGGCCTCAGGGCCAGATACGCAGTATTTT. Translation gives CASSSGGASGPDTQYF.

The V call is TRBV11-1, the J call TRBJ1-2, with TRBD1 matching 9 bases. This CDR3 has 13 residues. With V trimmed by 2 bases and J by 8 bases, 3 bases remained unmatched. The germline V gene has CDR1 SGHAT and CDR2 FQDESV (reference sequence). The CDR3 loop reads CASSLWDRVGYTF. In DNA form, the CDR3 reads TGTGCCAGCAGCTTATGGGACAGGGTCGGCTACACCTTC.

This clone was detected a few times. J is TRBJ2-4 and V is TRBV5-4, with D perhaps matching TRBD1 or TRBD2 (6 bases each). This CDR3 spans 16 amino acids. Looked up from germline, CDR1 is SGHNT and CDR2 is YYREEE (reference sequence). The germline V and J ends were trimmed by 4 bases and 0 bases, with 14 bases remaining between them. CDR3: CASSMGGVLAKNIQYF. CDR3 in DNA: TGTGCCAGCAGCATGGGGGGCGTCCTAGCCAAAAACATTCAGTACTTC. Drawing the rest from reference TRBV5-4 and TRBJ2-4, the complete variable domain is ETGVTQSPTHLIKTRGQQVTLRCSSQSGHNTVSWYQQALGQGPQFIFQYYREEENGRGNFPPRFSGLQFPNYSSELNVNALELDDSALYLCASSMGGVLAKNIQYFGAGTRLSVL.

The rearrangement links TRBV7-8 to TRBJ2-7, with a tentative D call TRBD2 (5 bases). Trimming cost V 0 bases and J 0 bases, with 15 bases left between them. Germline CDR1 reads SGHVS; CDR2 reads FQNEAQ. The CDR3 is 17 residues long. CDR3 region: CASSLAISGSGSYEQYF. Written as DNA, the CDR3 is TGTGCCAGCAGCTTAGCCATCTCGGGGTCCGGCTCCTACGAGCAGTACTTC.

This chain joins TRBV5-8 and TRBJ2-4, with D unclear. This CDR3 contains 15 residues. V shed 5 bases and J shed 0 bases, with 12 bases lying between them. Germline V gene lookup returns CDR1 SGHTS and CDR2 YDEGEE. The CDR3 protein is CASRLGQLAKNIQYF. The DNA of the CDR3 is TGTGCCAGCAGACTGGGCCAACTAGCCAAAAACATTCAGTACTTC.

The chain is built from TRBV19 and TRBJ2-7; TRBD1 is a possible D gene (6 bases). The CDR3 extends over 13 amino acids. The V end was cut by 3 bases, the J end by 4 bases, with 10 bases between. From germline, CDR1 is LNHDA and CDR2 SQIVND (reference sequence). This CDR3 is CASSIPQGYEQYF. CDR3 DNA sequence: TGTGCCAGTAGTATCCCACAGGGTTACGAGCAGTACTTC. The whole variable domain, filled in from reference TRBV19 and TRBJ2-7, reads DGGITQSPKYLFRKEGQNVTLSCEQNLNHDAMYWYRQDPGQGLRLIYYSQIVNDFQKGDIAEGYSVSREKKESFPLTVTSAQKNPTAFYLCASSIPQGYEQYFGPGTRLTVT.

The rearrangement links TRBV2 to TRBJ2-2; 7 bases are shared with TRBD1. The germline V gene encodes CDR1 SNHLY and CDR2 FYNNEI. CDR3 length equals 15 residues. V was clipped by 7 bases and J by 0 bases; unmatched bases: 5. The CDR3 DNA reads as TGTGCCAGCATTCACAGGGGCGCGAACACCGGGGAGCTGTTTTTT. Protein: CASIHRGANTGELFF.

The gene calls are TRBV5-4 and TRBJ2-3; maybe TRBD2 (5 bases). Germline CDR1 reads SGHNT; CDR2 reads YYREEE (reference sequence). V was shortened by 0 bases and J by 0 bases, with 11 bases between the two germline ends. This CDR3 region has 16 residues. The CDR3 sequence is CASSLASGLSTDTQYF. CDR3 coding DNA: TGTGCCAGCAGCTTGGCCTCCGGACTGAGCACAGATACGCAGTATTTT.

The V call is TRBV6-5, the J call TRBJ2-3, with 8 bases identical to TRBD1. Trimming cost V 6 bases and J 0 bases; bases outside gene matches: 5. CDR3 size: 15 residues. Germline V gives CDR1 MNHEY, CDR2 SVGAGI. The CDR3 spells CASRLQGASTDTQYF. Written as DNA, the CDR3 is TGTGCCAGCAGATTGCAGGGGGCGAGCACAGATACGCAGTATTTT.

This chain links TRBV6-5 with TRBJ1-2; tentatively, D is TRBD1 (5 bases). This CDR3 region has 12 residues. Germline assignment: CDR1 MNHEY and CDR2 SVGAGI. Trimming cost V 2 bases and J 7 bases, with 8 bases left between them. Here the CDR3 reads CASSYERGGYTF. Here the CDR3 DNA reads TGTGCCAGCAGTTACGAAAGGGGTGGCTACACCTTC.

The rearrangement joins TRBV6-4 to TRBJ1-6; D may be TRBD1 (5 bases). The CDR3 sequence is 14 residues long. Trimming removed 0 bases from V and 11 bases from J, with 11 bases in between. The germline gives CDR1 MRHNA, CDR2 SNTAGT. The DNA of the CDR3 is TGTGCCAGCAGTGACTCAGGAGGGGTTGCACCCCTCCACTTT. Translated, it gives CASSDSGGVAPLHF.